The present TCR beta chain was sequenced within a study of the immune and genomic landscape of osteosarcoma (TCRdb year 2020). With regard to the full study: The overall cohort was composed of about 45 pediatric and adult patients with high-grade osteosarcoma, and a median age at diagnosis of approximately 25 years (range 5-81) was recorded. Poor-risk disease was overrepresented in the cohort, as 73% of patients had an unfavorable pathologic response to standard therapy and 55% to 70% were deceased. In the overall cohort, 60% of patients were male, and roughly 75% had localized disease at diagnosis. Osteosarcoma specimens were profiled with whole genome, RNA and T-cell receptor sequencing plus immunohistochemistry and reverse phase protein arrays so that immunogenic potential could be defined. The goal of the study was to explain why immune checkpoint inhibitors show limited clinical activity in osteosarcoma. To characterize the osteosarcoma immunogenomic landscape, TCR sequencing results were integrated with transcriptome, protein array and immunostaining data. Each of a few patients provided a couple of samples from the same tumor site. The research as a whole found: No statistical method determined sample size because osteosarcoma is rare and all possible samples were collected. Rather than matched normal tissue, external data from normal skin and healthy peripheral blood provided the clonality benchmarks. Overall, productive TCR clonality was low, with an average of 0.09 and a maximum of 0.3, which suggests limited T-cell clonal expansion. In five cases, a single hyperexpanded clone dominated the repertoire, and each of these five cases had fewer than 100 T-cell clonotypes. TCR productive clonality was greater in the immune-hot C3 cluster than in the cold C1 cluster, although TCR productive clonality remained low overall. Matched blood was collected from only a couple of patients, alongside the frozen tumor specimens.

Specimens were post-treatment primary, local recurrence and metastasis tumors from poor-prognosis patients. CDR1 MNHEY and CDR2 SMNVEV are derived from the germline V gene (reference sequence). The CDR3 measures 13 amino acids from cysteine to phenylalanine. Of the read, only the CDR3 DNA is kept; its 39 bases are in frame from base 1. Trimming takes 0 bases from V and 5 bases from J, and the germline ends sit 6 bases apart. Regarding this clone: This receptor's antigen is unknown. No much larger clone exists at a distance of one base, and base qualities are not known.

TCR beta chain CDR3 regions were immunosequenced using the ImmunoSEQ Assay (Adaptive Biotechnologies). In the paper's pipeline: The ImmunoSEQ Analyzer platform was used to export TCRB rearrangements, read counts, read proportions and gene usage. T-cell clonality was computed as 1 minus Pielou's evenness on productive rearrangements. In the clonal space homeostasis analysis, clonotypes were binned as rare, small, medium, large or hyperexpanded (0.01 to 1 of the repertoire). TCR productive clonality was compared across immune clusters C1, C2 and C3 using the Wilcoxon rank sum test. The immuneACCESS repertoire file appears here via TCRdb, limited to in-frame rearrangements. These files lack a portion of the clones; in checked studies, under half of the deficit traces to unresolved V genes, and the cause of the others is not known. That table gives V, J and clone size, and the DNA gave D and trimming. This sample is represented by about 6,200 clones; around 62% of them were singletons. 15% of the sample is taken by the ten largest.

This clonotype originated in a human donor with osteosarcoma. The sample taken for sequencing was osteosarcoma tumor tissue from the lung. The rearrangement joined TRBV27 to TRBJ2-3, with the D gene call left open. The sequence in DNA is TGTGCCAGCAGTTTATCCCAGCAAGATACGCAGTATTTT. Its translation is CASSLSQQDTQYF.